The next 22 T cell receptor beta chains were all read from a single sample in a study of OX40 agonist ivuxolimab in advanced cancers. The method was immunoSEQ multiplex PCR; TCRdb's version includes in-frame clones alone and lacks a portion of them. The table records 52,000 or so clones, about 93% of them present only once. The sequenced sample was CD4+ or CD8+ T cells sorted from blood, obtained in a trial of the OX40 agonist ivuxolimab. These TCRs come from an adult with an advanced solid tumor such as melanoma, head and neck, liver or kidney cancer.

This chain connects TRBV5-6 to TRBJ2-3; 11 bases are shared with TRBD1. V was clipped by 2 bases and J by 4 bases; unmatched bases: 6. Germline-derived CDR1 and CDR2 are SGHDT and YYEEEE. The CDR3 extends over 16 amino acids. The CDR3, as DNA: TGTGCCAGCAGCTTCATAGGGACAGGGGGTCCAGATACGCAGTATTTT. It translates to CASSFIGTGGPDTQYF.

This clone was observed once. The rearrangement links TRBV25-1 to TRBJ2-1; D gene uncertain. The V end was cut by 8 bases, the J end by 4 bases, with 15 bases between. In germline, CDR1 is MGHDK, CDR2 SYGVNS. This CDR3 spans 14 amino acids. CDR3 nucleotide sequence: TGTGCCAGCCTGTCCCCACAGCAATACAATGAGCAGTTCTTC. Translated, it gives CASLSPQQYNEQFF.

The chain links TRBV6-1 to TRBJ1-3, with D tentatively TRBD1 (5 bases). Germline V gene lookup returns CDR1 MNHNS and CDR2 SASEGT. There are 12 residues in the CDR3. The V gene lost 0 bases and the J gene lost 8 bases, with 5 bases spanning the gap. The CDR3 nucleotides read TGTGCCAGCAGTGAAGCGGGGGACACCATATATTTT. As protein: CASSEAGDTIYF.

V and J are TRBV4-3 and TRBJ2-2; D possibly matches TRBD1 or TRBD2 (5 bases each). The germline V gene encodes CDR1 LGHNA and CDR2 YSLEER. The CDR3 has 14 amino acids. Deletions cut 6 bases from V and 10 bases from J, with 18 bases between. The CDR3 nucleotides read TGCGCCAGCAGACTAAATCAGGGAGCAACGGAGCTGTTTTTT. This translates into CASRLNQGATELFF.

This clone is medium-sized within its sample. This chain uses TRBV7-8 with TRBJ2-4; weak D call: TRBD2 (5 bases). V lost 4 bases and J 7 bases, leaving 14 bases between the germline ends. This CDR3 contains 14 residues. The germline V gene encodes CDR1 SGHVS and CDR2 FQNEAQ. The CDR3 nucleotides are TGTGCCAGCAGCTACGATAGCGTTGGGAACATTCAGTACTTC. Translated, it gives CASSYDSVGNIQYF.

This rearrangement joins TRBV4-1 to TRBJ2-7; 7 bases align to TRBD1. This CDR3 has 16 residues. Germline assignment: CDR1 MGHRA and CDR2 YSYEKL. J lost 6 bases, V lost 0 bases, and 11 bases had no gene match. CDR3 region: CASSQDVQQGDSEQYF. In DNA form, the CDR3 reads TGCGCCAGCAGCCAAGATGTTCAGCAGGGGGATAGCGAGCAGTACTTC.

The CDR3 nucleotides read TGTGCCAGCAGTTTCCAACGCTTTACAGGGGGCTTTAACAATGAGCAGTTCTTC. The encoded protein is CASSFQRFTGGFNNEQFF. The chain joins TRBV27 to TRBJ2-1, with 9 positions matching TRBD1. The CDR3 consists of 18 residues. The trim removed 3 bases at V and 5 bases at J, leaving 14 bases unmatched. The germline V gene encodes CDR1 MNHEY and CDR2 SMNVEV (reference sequence).

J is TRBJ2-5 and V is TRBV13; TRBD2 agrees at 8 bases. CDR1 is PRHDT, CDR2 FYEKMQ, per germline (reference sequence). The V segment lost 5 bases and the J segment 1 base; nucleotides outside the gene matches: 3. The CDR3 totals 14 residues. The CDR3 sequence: CASSPGTSQETQYF. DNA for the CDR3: TGTGCCAGCAGCCCCGGGACTAGCCAAGAGACCCAGTACTTC.

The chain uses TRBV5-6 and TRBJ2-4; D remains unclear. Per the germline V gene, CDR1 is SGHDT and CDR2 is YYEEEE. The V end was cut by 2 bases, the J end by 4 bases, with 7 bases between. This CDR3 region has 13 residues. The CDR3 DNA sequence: TGTGCCAGCAGCTTTGGTAGGAAAAACATTCAGTACTTC. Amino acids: CASSFGRKNIQYF.

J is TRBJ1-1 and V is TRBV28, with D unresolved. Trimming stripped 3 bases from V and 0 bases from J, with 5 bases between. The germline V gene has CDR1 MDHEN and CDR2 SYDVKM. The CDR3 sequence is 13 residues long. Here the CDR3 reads CASSFPVNTEAFF. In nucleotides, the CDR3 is TGTGCCAGCAGTTTCCCAGTGAACACTGAAGCTTTCTTT. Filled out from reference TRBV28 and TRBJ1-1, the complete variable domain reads DVKVTQSSRYLVKRTGEKVFLECVQDMDHENMFWYRQDPGLGLRLIYFSYDVKMKEKGDIPEGYSVSREKKERFSLILESASTNQTSMYLCASSFPVNTEAFFGQGTRLTVV.

CDR3 DNA: TGTGCCAGCAACTCCGGAGGGGGGGAGCAGTACTTC. Encoded protein: CASNSGGGEQYF. The chain has TRBV4-2 and TRBJ2-7; tentatively, D is TRBD1 or TRBD2 (6 bases each). Per germline, CDR1 LGHNA and CDR2 YNFKEQ. The germline V and J ends were trimmed by 7 bases and 7 bases, with 14 bases remaining between them. The CDR3 loop spans 12 amino acids.

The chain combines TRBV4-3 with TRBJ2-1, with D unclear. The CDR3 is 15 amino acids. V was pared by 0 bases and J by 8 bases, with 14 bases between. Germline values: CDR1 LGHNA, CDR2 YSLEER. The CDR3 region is CASSQDSAILDEQFF. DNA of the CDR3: TGCGCCAGCAGCCAAGATTCGGCTATTTTGGATGAGCAGTTCTTC.

In nucleotides, the CDR3 is TGCGCCAGCAGCCTTCCGGGACAGAACCGCGAGCAGTACTTC. Its translation is CASSLPGQNREQYF. The gene calls are TRBV5-1 and TRBJ2-7; 7 bases are a match to TRBD1. Germline V lookup: CDR1 SGHRS, CDR2 YFSETQ. V lost 4 bases, J lost 6 bases, and 10 bases stayed unmatched. This CDR3 has 14 residues.

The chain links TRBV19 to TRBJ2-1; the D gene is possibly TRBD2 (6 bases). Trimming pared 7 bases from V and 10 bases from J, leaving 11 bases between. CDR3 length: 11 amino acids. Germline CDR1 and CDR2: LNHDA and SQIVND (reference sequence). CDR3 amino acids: CASTLSGEQFF. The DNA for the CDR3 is TGTGCCAGTACCCTTAGCGGCGAGCAGTTCTTC.

CDR3 residues: CASRAGPGTGELFF. In DNA, the CDR3 is TGTGCCAGCAGGGCGGGCCCGGGCACCGGGGAGCTGTTTTTT. This chain links TRBV28 with TRBJ2-2, with D possibly TRBD2 on 5 matching bases. CDR1 and CDR2 from the germline V gene are MDHEN and SYDVKM. This CDR3 has 14 amino acids. V was trimmed by 6 bases and J by 4 bases, leaving 12 bases between them.

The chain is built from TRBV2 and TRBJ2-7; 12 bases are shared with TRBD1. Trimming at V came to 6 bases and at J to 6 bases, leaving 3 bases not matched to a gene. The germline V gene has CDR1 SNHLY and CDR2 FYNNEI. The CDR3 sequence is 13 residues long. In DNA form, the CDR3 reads TGTGCCAGCAGCCGGGACAGGGGGCGCGAGCAGTACTTC. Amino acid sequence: CASSRDRGREQYF. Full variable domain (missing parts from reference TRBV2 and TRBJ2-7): EPEVTQTPSHQVTQMGQEVILRCVPISNHLYFYWYRQILGQKVEFLVSFYNNEISEKSEIFDDQFSVERPDGSNFTLKIRSTKLEDSAMYFCASSRDRGREQYFGPGTRLTVT.

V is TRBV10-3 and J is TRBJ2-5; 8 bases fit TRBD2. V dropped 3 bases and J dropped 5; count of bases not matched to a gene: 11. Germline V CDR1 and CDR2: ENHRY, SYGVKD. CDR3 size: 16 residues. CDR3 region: CAISDYDLREEETQYF. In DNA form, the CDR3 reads TGTGCCATCAGTGACTACGATTTGCGGGAGGAGGAGACCCAGTACTTC.

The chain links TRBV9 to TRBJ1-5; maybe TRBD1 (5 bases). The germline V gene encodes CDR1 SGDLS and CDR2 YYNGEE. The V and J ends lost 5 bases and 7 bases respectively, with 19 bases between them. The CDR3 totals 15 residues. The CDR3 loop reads CASSPSGWGGQPQHF. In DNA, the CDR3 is TGTGCCAGCAGTCCTAGCGGGTGGGGGGGACAGCCCCAGCATTTT.

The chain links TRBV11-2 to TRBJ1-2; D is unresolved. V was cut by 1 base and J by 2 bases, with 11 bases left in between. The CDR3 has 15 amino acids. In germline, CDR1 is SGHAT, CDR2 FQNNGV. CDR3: CASSLGTGRNYGYTF. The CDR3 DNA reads TGTGCCAGCAGCTTAGGTACCGGAAGGAACTATGGCTACACCTTC.

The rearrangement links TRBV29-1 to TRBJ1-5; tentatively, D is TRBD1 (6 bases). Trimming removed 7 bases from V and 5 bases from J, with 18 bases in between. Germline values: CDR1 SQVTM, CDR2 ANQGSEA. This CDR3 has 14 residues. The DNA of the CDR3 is TGCAGCGCTGTGACGGACAGCGGAGATCAGCCCCAGCATTTT. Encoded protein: CSAVTDSGDQPQHF. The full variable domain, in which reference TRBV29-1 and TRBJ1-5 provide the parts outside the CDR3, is SAVISQKPSRDICQRGTSLTIQCQVDSQVTMMFWYRQQPGQSLTLIATANQGSEATYESGFVIDKFPISRPNLTFSTLTVSNMSPEDSSIYLCSAVTDSGDQPQHFGDGTRLSIL.

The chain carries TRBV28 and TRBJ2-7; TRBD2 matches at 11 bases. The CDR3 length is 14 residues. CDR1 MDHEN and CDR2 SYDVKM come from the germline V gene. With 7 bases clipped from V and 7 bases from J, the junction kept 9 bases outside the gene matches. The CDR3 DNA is TGTGCCAGCACCCTAGCGGGAGGACCGGGAGAGCAGTACTTC. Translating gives CASTLAGGPGEQYF.

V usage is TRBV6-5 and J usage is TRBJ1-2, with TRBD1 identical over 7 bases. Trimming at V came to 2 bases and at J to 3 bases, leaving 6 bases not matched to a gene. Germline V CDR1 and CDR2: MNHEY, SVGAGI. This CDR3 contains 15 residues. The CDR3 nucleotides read TGTGCCAGCAGTTACCTTACAGGGGTCGACTATGGCTACACCTTC. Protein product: CASSYLTGVDYGYTF.